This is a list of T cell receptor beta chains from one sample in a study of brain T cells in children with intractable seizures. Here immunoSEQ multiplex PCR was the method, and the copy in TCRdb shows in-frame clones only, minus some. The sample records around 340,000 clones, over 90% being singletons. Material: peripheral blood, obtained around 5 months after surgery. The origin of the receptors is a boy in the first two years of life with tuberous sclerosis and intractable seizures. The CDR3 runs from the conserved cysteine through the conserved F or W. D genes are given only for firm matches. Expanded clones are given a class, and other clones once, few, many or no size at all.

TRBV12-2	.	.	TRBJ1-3	TGTGCAAGTCGCCCGTGGGAGGGCGATGGTGGGGACACCATATATTTT	CASRPWEGDGGDTIYF
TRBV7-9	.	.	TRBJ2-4	TGTGCCAGCAGCCCGGGACGGATCTGGGCCCTTCTAGCCAAAAACATTCAGTACTTC	CASSPGRIWALLAKNIQYF
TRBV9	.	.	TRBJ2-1	TGTGCCAGCAGCATCAGTAGTACAGACATAATTCACAATGAGCAGTTCTTC	CASSISSTDIIHNEQFF
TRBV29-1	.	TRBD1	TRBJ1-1	TGCAGCGTCTATCCAGGACAGGGCACTGAAGCTTTCTTT	CSVYPGQGTEAFF
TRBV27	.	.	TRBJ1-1	TGTGCCAGCAGTTTAAGTTGGCGGAAGGGGAGAGCTTTCTTT	CASSLSWRKGRAFF
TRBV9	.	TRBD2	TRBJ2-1	TGTGCCAGCAGCGTAGCCTTTGGCGGGAGGGTCCGGGAGCAGTTCTTC	CASSVAFGGRVREQFF
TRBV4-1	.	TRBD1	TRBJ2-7	TGCGCCAGCAGCCCACCGGGACAGGGATACGAGCAGTACTTC	CASSPPGQGYEQYF
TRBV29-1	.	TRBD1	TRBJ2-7	TGCAGCGTGAACCTCCGACAGGGACAGCCTCGCGAGCAGTACTTC	CSVNLRQGQPREQYF
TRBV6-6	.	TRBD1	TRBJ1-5	TGTGCCAGCCAGGGGGGGACAGGGAATCAGCCCCAGCATTTT	CASQGGTGNQPQHF
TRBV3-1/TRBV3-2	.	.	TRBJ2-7	TGTGCCAGCAGCCAAGCACTAGACGATTACGAGCAGTACTTC	CASSQALDDYEQYF
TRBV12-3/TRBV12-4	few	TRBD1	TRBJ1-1	TGTGCCAGCAGTAAGACAGGGTATGGTGAAGCTTTCTTT	CASSKTGYGEAFF
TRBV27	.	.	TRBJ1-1	TGTGCCAGCAGTGAATTGAAGAACACTGAAGCTTTCTTT	CASSELKNTEAFF
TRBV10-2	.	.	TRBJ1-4	TGCGCCAGCAGTGAGCCCAGGCCCGGATCGAAAGAAAAACTGTTTTTT	CASSEPRPGSKEKLFF
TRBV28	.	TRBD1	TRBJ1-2	TGTGCCAGCAGTTTAGGGGACAGGGGTTACGGAGGCTACACCTTC	CASSLGDRGYGGYTF
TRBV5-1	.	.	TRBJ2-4	TGCGCCAGCAGCCGTGAAACTAGCTCCCACAAAAACATTCAGTACTTC	CASSRETSSHKNIQYF
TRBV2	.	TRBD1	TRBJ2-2	TGTGCCAGCAGCGCCCGGGACAGGGAGGGCCGGGAGCTGTTTTTT	CASSARDREGRELFF
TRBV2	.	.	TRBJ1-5	TGTGCCAGCAATCCAGACAGTCCTCGAGATCAGCCCCAGCATTTT	CASNPDSPRDQPQHF
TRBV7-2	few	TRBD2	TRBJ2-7	TGTGCCAGCAGCTTATCTGTGACTAGCGGGGGGGTCCGATACGAGCAGTACTTC	CASSLSVTSGGVRYEQYF
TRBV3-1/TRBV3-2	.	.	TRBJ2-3	TGTGCCAGCAGCCAAGATACCTCAGCCTCCACAGATACGCAGTATTTT	CASSQDTSASTDTQYF
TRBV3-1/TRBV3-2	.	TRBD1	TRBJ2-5	TGTGCCAGCAGCCAGCGGGACAGGGGCCCCTCAGAGACCCAGTACTTC	CASSQRDRGPSETQYF
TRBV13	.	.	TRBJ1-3	TGTGCCAGCAGCCAAGGGGACTCTGGAAACACCATATATTTT	CASSQGDSGNTIYF
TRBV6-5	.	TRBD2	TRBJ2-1	TGTGCCAGCAGTTCCGGGACTAGTATCCGGCATGAGCAGTTCTTC	CASSSGTSIRHEQFF
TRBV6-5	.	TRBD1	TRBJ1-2	TGTGCCAGCAGTTGGGGGACAGGGCCCCCCTATGGCTACACCTTC	CASSWGTGPPYGYTF
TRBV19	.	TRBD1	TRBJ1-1	TGTGCCAGTACCGATACCCTTCGGACAGGGAACACTGAAGCTTTCTTT	CASTDTLRTGNTEAFF
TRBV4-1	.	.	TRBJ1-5	TGCGCCAGCAGCCTGGGGTTATATGAAGCCCAGCATTTT	CASSLGLYEAQHF
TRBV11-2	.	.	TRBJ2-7	TGTGCCAGCAGCTCCACCCCCCGTTACGAGCAGTACTTC	CASSSTPRYEQYF
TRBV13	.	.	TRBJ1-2	TGTGCCAGCAGCTTATTTGTCTCAGGGGTGGATGGCTACACCTTC	CASSLFVSGVDGYTF
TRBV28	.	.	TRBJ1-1	TGTGCCAGCAGTTCCCCGGGCGGGAAAAGGGCTGAAGCTTTCTTT	CASSSPGGKRAEAFF
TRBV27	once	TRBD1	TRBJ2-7	TGTGCCAGCAGTCCCGGGACAGGGAAGAACTACGAGCAGTACTTC	CASSPGTGKNYEQYF
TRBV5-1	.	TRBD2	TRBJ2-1	TGCGCCAGCAGCTCCCCTTTTAGCGGGGGCCACAATGAGCAGTTCTTC	CASSSPFSGGHNEQFF
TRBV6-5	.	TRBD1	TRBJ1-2	TGTGCCAGCAGAGAGACAGGGGCGGGCGGCTACACCTTC	CASRETGAGGYTF
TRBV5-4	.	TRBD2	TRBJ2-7	TGTGCCAGCAGCGGAGCGGCTAGCGGGAACTCCTACGAGCAGTACTTC	CASSGAASGNSYEQYF